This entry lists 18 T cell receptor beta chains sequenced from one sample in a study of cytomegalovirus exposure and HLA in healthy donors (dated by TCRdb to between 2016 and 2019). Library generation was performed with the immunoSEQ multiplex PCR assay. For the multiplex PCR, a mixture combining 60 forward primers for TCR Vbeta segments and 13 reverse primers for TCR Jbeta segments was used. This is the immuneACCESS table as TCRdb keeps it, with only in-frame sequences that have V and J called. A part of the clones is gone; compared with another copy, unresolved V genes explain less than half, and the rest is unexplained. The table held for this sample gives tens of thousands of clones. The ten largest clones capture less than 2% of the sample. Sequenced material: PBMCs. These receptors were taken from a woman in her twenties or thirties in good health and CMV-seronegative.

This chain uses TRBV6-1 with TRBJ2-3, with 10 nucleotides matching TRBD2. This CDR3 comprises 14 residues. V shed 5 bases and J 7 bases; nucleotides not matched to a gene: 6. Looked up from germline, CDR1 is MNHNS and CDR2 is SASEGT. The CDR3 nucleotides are TGTGCCAGCAGTCCTAGCGGGGGTGGTAATACGCAGTATTTT. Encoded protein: CASSPSGGGNTQYF.

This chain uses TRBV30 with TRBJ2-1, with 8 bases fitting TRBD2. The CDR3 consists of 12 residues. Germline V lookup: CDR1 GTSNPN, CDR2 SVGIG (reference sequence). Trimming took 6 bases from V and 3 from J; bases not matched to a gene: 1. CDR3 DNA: TGTGCCTGTAGCGGGAACTACAATGAGCAGTTCTTC. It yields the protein CACSGNYNEQFF.

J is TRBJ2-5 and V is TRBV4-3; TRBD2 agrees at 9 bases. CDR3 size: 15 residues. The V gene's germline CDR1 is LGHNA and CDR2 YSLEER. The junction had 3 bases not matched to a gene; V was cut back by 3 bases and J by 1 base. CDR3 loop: CASSHSGGSQETQYF. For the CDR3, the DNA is TGCGCCAGCAGCCATAGCGGGGGCTCCCAAGAGACCCAGTACTTC.

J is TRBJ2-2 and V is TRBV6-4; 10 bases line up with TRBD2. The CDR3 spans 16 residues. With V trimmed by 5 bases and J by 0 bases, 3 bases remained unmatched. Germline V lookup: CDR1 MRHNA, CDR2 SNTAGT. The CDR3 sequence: CASSQTSGANTGELFF. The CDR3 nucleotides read TGTGCCAGCAGTCAAACTAGCGGGGCGAACACCGGGGAGCTGTTTTTT.

The CDR3 DNA reads TGTGCCAGCAGCTTAACCGGGGGTCCAGGAAACACCATATATTTT. This translates into CASSLTGGPGNTIYF. The chain uses TRBV11-2 and TRBJ1-3; D may be TRBD1 (5 bases). The CDR3 covers 15 residues. Per germline, CDR1 SGHAT and CDR2 FQNNGV. Trimming took off 2 bases at V and 4 bases at J, with 12 bases between the two ends.

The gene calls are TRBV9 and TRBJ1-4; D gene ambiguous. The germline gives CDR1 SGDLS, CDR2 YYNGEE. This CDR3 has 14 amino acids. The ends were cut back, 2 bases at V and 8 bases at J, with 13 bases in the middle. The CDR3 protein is CASSVTHLGEKLFF. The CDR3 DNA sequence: TGTGCCAGCAGCGTCACACACCTAGGAGAAAAACTGTTTTTT.

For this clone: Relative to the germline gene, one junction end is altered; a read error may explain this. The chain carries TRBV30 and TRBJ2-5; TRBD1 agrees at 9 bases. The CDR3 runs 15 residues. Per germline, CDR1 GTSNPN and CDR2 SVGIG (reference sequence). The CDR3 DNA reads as TGTGCCGGGAGTGTGGGACAGGGCCTACAAGAGACCCAGTACTTC. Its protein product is CAGSVGQGLQETQYF.

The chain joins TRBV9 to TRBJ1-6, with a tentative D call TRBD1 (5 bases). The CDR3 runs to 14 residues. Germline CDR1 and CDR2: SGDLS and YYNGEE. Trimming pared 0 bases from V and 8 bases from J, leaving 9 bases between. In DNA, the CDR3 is TGTGCCAGCAGCGTAGATACAGGCGATTCACCCCTCCACTTT. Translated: CASSVDTGDSPLHF.

This CDR3 reads CASSLGRQGRGEQFF. For the CDR3, the DNA is TGTGCCAGCAGCTTAGGCCGACAGGGACGAGGTGAGCAGTTCTTC. The V and J genes are TRBV11-3 and TRBJ2-1; 7 bases map to TRBD1. The length of the CDR3 is 15 residues. V gave up 1 base and J gave up 9 bases; unmatched junction bases: 9. The germline V gene has CDR1 SGHNT and CDR2 YENEEA.

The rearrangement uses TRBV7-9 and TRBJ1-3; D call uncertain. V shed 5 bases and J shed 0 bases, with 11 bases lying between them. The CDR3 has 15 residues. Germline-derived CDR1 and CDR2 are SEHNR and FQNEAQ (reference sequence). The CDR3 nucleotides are TGTGCCAGCAGCCCAGGTCCCAGCTCTGGAAACACCATATATTTT. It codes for CASSPGPSSGNTIYF.

This chain's CDR3 is CASSYSRVPGANVLTF. The CDR3 coding sequence is TGTGCCAGCAGTTACTCGAGGGTCCCTGGGGCCAACGTCCTGACTTTC. J is TRBJ2-6 and V is TRBV6-5; a possible D gene is TRBD2 (5 bases). V was pared by 0 bases and J by 2 bases, with 8 bases between. This CDR3 region has 16 residues. Germline V gene lookup returns CDR1 MNHEY and CDR2 SVGAGI.

The DNA for the CDR3 is TGTGCCAGCAGTTCCGACAACCCAGAAGAGACCCAGTACTTC. It translates to CASSSDNPEETQYF. The chain carries TRBV6-6 and TRBJ2-5; D gene uncertain. There are 14 residues in the CDR3. V lost 4 bases to trimming and J lost 3 bases, with 12 bases between them. CDR1 and CDR2 (germline): MNHNY, SVGAGI (reference sequence).

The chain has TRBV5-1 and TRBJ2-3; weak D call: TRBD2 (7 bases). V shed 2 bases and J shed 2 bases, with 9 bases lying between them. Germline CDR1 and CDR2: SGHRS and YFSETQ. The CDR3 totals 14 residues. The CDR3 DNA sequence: TGCGCCAGCAGCTTAGGGGGGGTCACAGATACGCAGTATTTT. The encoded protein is CASSLGGVTDTQYF. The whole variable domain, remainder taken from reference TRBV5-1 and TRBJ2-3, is KAGVTQTPRYLIKTRGQQVTLSCSPISGHRSVSWYQQTPGQGLQFLFEYFSETQRNKGNFPGRFSGRQFSNSRSEMNVSTLELGDSALYLCASSLGGVTDTQYFGPGTRLTVL.

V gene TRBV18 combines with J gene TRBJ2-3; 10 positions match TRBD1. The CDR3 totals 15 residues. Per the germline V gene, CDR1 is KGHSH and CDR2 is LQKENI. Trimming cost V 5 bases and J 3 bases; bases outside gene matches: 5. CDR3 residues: CASSDRGPRTDTQYF. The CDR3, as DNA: TGTGCCAGCTCAGACAGGGGGCCGAGGACAGATACGCAGTATTTT.

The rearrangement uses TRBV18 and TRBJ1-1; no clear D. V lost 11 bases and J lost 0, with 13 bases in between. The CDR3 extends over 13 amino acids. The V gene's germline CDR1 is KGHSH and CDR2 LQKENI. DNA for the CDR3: TGTGCCTCCCGGGGAGGGATGAACACTGAAGCTTTCTTT. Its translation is CASRGGMNTEAFF.

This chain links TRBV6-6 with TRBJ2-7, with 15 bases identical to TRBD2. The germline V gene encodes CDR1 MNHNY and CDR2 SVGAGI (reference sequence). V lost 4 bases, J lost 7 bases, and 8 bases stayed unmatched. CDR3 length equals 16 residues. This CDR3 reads CASSSPGLAGGREQYF. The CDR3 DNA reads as TGTGCCAGCAGTTCCCCAGGACTAGCGGGAGGGAGGGAGCAGTACTTC.

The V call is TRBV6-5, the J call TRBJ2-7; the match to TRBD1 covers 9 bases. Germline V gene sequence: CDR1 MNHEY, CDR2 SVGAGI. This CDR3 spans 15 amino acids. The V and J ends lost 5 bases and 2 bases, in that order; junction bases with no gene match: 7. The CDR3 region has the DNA TGTGCCAGCAGTACGTTCGGGACAGGGACCTACGAGCAGTACTTC. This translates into CASSTFGTGTYEQYF.

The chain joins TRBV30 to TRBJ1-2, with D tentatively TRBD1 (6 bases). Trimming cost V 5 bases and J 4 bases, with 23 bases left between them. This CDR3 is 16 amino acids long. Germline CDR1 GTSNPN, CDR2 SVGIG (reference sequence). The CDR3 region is CAWEELTGLLAYGYTF. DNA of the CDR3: TGTGCCTGGGAAGAGTTAACAGGGCTCCTTGCCTATGGCTACACCTTC.